This TCR beta chain derives from a study of response to subunit inactivated influenza vaccine. MiXCR was run by TCRdb on the RT-PCR reads, yielding one entry per CDR3 protein. Of under 500,000 distinct CDR3 sequences in the sample, approximately 10% were seen once. This CDR3 contains 15 residues. Unmatched junction bases numbered 5, after V lost 2 bases and J lost 3 bases. Germline V gene lookup returns CDR1 ENHRY and CDR2 SYGVKD. A note on this clonotype: Its antigen is unknown.

Overall study findings and caveats: The study's authors posited that every seasonal influenza vaccination enlists few new T cells.

This chain joins TRBV10-3 and TRBJ2-7, with TRBD1 matching over 9 bases. This receptor was taken from a man aged 50 or older who received an inactivated influenza vaccine. The sample was PBMCs from blood, taken roughly 47 days after vaccination. The CDR3 DNA reads as TGTGCCATCAGTGAGCTCGGGACAGGGATCTACGAGCAGTACTTC. The encoded protein is CAISELGTGIYEQYF.